These 5 T cell receptor beta chains came from one sample sequenced in a study of identical twins. TCRdb itself ran the 5' RACE reads through MiXCR, one entry per CDR3 protein. Here the sample spans hundreds of thousands of distinct CDR3 sequences, around 12% being singletons. These data were also filed under a second study, of yellow fever vaccine responses in identical twins.

The sequenced material came from PBMCs. These TCRs come from a woman in her late teens or twenties in good health.

This clonotype has ten or more counts. V is TRBV20-1 and J is TRBJ2-3, with 10 bases identical to TRBD2. The germline gives CDR1 DFQATT, CDR2 SNEGSKA (reference sequence). The V gene end was trimmed by 7 bases and the J gene end by 4 bases; junction bases not matched to a gene: 8. CDR3 length: 14 residues. The DNA for the CDR3 is TGCAGTGGCGCGACTAGCGGGCGAGCAGATACGCAGTATTTT. It codes for CSGATSGRADTQYF.

This clonotype was observed a few times. The V gene is TRBV20-1, the J gene TRBJ2-1; 7 positions agree with TRBD2. V lost 5 bases, J lost 6 bases, and 10 bases stayed unmatched. The CDR3 runs 14 residues. The germline CDR1 and CDR2 sequences are DFQATT and SNEGSKA (reference sequence). This CDR3 reads CSAPTSPPVNEQFF. The CDR3 DNA sequence: TGCAGTGCTCCGACTAGCCCCCCGGTCAATGAGCAGTTCTTC.

This clonotype was seen many times. The V and J genes are TRBV20-1 and TRBJ2-3, with 8 bases aligning to TRBD2. CDR3 length equals 15 residues. V dropped 3 bases and J dropped 4; count of bases not matched to a gene: 9. The germline gives CDR1 DFQATT, CDR2 SNEGSKA (reference sequence). Written as DNA, the CDR3 is TGCAGTGCTAGGTTACTAGCGGCGGGAGCAGATACGCAGTATTTT. It yields the protein CSARLLAAGADTQYF.

This clonotype was counted ten times or more. The chain is built from TRBV20-1 and TRBJ2-1, with a tentative D call TRBD2 (7 bases). CDR1 is DFQATT and CDR2 is SNEGSKA in the germline V gene (reference sequence). The V and J ends lost 1 base and 6 bases respectively, with 16 bases between them. The CDR3 contains 15 residues. The chain's CDR3 is CSARGGAGALNEQFF. The DNA of the CDR3 is TGCAGTGCTAGAGGCGGGGCGGGGGCGCTCAATGAGCAGTTCTTC.

The chain has TRBV7-6 and TRBJ2-6; weak D call: TRBD1 (6 bases). V dropped 5 bases and J dropped 0 bases, with 14 bases sitting between them. This CDR3 contains 17 residues. The germline gives CDR1 SGHVS, CDR2 FNYEAQ. CDR3 loop: CASSPGTTTSGANVLTF. For the CDR3, the DNA is TGTGCCAGCAGCCCCGGGACAACGACCTCTGGGGCCAACGTCCTGACTTTC.